This T cell receptor beta chain was sequenced in a study of T cells after somatic rescue of genetic block. The germline V gene has CDR1 SGHKS and CDR2 YYEKEE (reference sequence). V lost 0 bases and J lost 6, with 10 bases in between. The CDR3 has 13 amino acids. Profiling relied on immunoSEQ multiplex PCR, and the TCRdb table lists in-frame clones only, not all of them. Among tens of thousands of clones listed, 85% to 95% were seen once. This clone was seen a handful of times. The sequencing sample was made of peripheral blood mononuclear cells (PBMCs). J is TRBJ2-7 and V is TRBV5-5; D is possibly TRBD2 (5 bases). The clonotype was recovered from a man aged 40-49 years. CDR3 amino acids: CASSLEEGGEQYF. The CDR3 coding sequence is TGTGCCAGCAGCTTGGAAGAGGGTGGCGAGCAGTACTTC.